The present T cell receptor (beta chain) was sequenced within a study of CD8 T cells in ankylosing spondylitis. TCRdb called the 5' RACE reads again in MiXCR, with one record for every CDR3 protein. Of around 300,000 distinct CDR3 sequences in the sample, 11% were seen once. This clonotype showed up many times. Trimming stripped 2 bases from V and 4 bases from J, with 15 bases between. There are 16 residues in the CDR3. CDR1 and CDR2 from the germline V gene are MGHDK and SYGVNS. V usage is TRBV25-1 and J usage is TRBJ2-1, with D hard to call. The receptor comes from a female donor with ankylosing spondylitis or in good health (not recorded which). The sequenced sample consisted of blood, either unsorted or a sorted T cell fraction (not recorded which). The CDR3 DNA reads TGTGCCAGCAGTGAACGGCAGAAAGACGAGTACAATGAGCAGTTCTTC. Protein sequence: CASSERQKDEYNEQFF. Based on the CDR3 plus reference TRBV25-1 and TRBJ2-1, the full variable domain is EADIYQTPRYLVIGTGKKITLECSQTMGHDKMYWYQQDPGMELHLIHYSYGVNSTEKGDLSSESTVSRIRTEHFPLTLESARPSHTSQYLCASSERQKDEYNEQFFGPGTRLTVL.